The clone carrying this TCR beta chain was detected many times. Its antigen is unidentified. These data belong to a study of identical twins. Study outcomes and limitations: The authors noted that invariant MAIT and iNKT cells could partly confound zero-insertion analyses. A lower insertion count was a feature of abundant cord blood beta clonotypes, with no such feature in memory repertoires.

Template switching (which added a universal primer site) was used, and cDNA carried unique molecular identifiers. TCRdb reprocessed the 5' RACE reads via MiXCR and lists one record per CDR3 protein. This sample has hundreds of thousands of distinct CDR3 sequences; less than 9% occur once, and the top ten carry about 1.6%. There are 16 residues in the CDR3. Trimming pared 5 bases from V and 2 bases from J, leaving 15 bases between. These data were also filed under a second study, of yellow fever vaccine responses in identical twins.

The sequenced sample consisted of PBMCs. The chain has TRBV12-3 or TRBV12-4 and TRBJ1-4, with a tentative D call TRBD1 (6 bases). This clonotype originated in a woman younger than 30 in good health. DNA of the CDR3: TGTGCCAGCAGTCCCAGACAGGTTACGACTAATGAAAAACTGTTTTTT. Its protein product is CASSPRQVTTNEKLFF.